This T cell receptor (beta chain) appears in the sequencing data of a study of cytomegalovirus exposure and HLA in healthy donors. Primers for the PCR totalled 60 Vbeta and 13 Jbeta. Profiled with immunoSEQ multiplex PCR; TCRdb holds only in-frame clones, not every one. Of 130,000 to 150,000 clones listed, around 78% were seen once; the top ten hold roughly 2.4%. The CDR3 is 17 amino acids. CDR1 SGHVS and CDR2 FQNEAQ come from the germline V gene. V was pared by 5 bases and J by 1 base, with 18 bases between. The sequenced material came from PBMCs. V usage is TRBV7-8 and J usage is TRBJ1-5, with D unresolved. The clonotype originates from a woman aged 18-30 years in good health and CMV-seropositive. This chain's CDR3 is CASSPRLSPGSNQPQHF. The CDR3 bases are TGTGCCAGCAGCCCGAGGCTAAGCCCTGGGAGCAATCAGCCCCAGCATTTT.